The 7 T cell receptor beta chains below come from one sample, sequenced in a study of blood T cell repertoires in COVID-19. The protocol was immunoSEQ multiplex PCR, while the TCRdb copy is restricted to in-frame clones and leaves out a portion. This table has about 36,000 clones, around four fifths appearing once. Source material: peripheral blood. These receptors were obtained from a human donor in a cohort sampled during active COVID-19.

This chain joins TRBV18 and TRBJ2-2; D is perhaps TRBD1 (5 bases). The ends were cut back, 0 bases at V and 10 bases at J, with 12 bases in the middle. The length of the CDR3 is 14 residues. In germline, CDR1 is KGHSH, CDR2 LQKENI. The CDR3 DNA reads TGTGCCAGCTCACCACCGTCGACCAGGGAGGAGCTGTTTTTT. It codes for CASSPPSTREELFF.

The V gene is TRBV18, the J gene TRBJ1-1; possibly TRBD1 for D (6 bases). The germline CDR1 and CDR2 sequences are KGHSH and LQKENI. The CDR3 totals 13 residues. V lost 3 bases to trimming and J lost 5 bases, with 10 bases between them. CDR3 in amino acids: CASSPTRGTEAFF. In DNA form, the CDR3 reads TGTGCCAGCTCACCTACTAGGGGGACTGAAGCTTTCTTT.

The genes are TRBV30 and TRBJ1-6, with D hard to call. Trimming removed 4 bases at V and 7 bases at J, with 14 bases between. Germline lookup yields CDR1 GTSNPN and CDR2 SVGIG (reference sequence). This CDR3 comprises 14 residues. This CDR3 is CAWNGGSTNSPLHF. CDR3 DNA sequence: TGTGCCTGGAACGGAGGGAGCACAAATTCACCCCTCCACTTT.

The chain has TRBV10-3 and TRBJ2-3, with D perhaps TRBD1 (6 bases). This CDR3 is 14 amino acids long. Trimming stripped 6 bases from V and 1 base from J, with 11 bases between. Germline V CDR1 and CDR2: ENHRY, SYGVKD. For the CDR3, the DNA is TGTGCCATCAGCCCGGACAGCCGCACAGATACGCAGTATTTT. Amino acid sequence: CAISPDSRTDTQYF.

This rearrangement joins TRBV14 to TRBJ1-6; tentatively, D is TRBD1 (5 bases). Germline lookup yields CDR1 SGHDN and CDR2 FVKESK. V was clipped by 1 base and J by 10 bases, with 11 bases between them. This CDR3 is 14 amino acids long. The CDR3 DNA reads TGTGCCAGCAGCCAAGGGCAGGGTGTGTCACCCCTCCACTTT. Translating it yields CASSQGQGVSPLHF.

This clone was seen a few times. The chain joins TRBV15 to TRBJ1-3; TRBD1 matches 7 bases. The CDR3 has 16 residues. With V trimmed by 2 bases and J by 2 bases, 6 bases remained unmatched. Germline V gene data show CDR1 as LNHNV and CDR2 as YYDKDF (reference sequence). The CDR3 reads CATSRRQGETGNTIYF. For the CDR3, the DNA is TGTGCCACCAGCAGAAGACAGGGTGAGACTGGAAACACCATATATTTT.

The chain carries TRBV19 and TRBJ1-1, with D tentatively TRBD1 (6 bases). The CDR3 runs to 16 residues. V dropped 2 bases and J dropped 1 base, with 14 bases sitting between them. CDR1 and CDR2 (germline): LNHDA, SQIVND (reference sequence). The CDR3 nucleotides read TGTGCCAGTAGTATACAGGGGACCCGAGCGAACACTGAAGCTTTCTTT. Translated, it gives CASSIQGTRANTEAFF.